The 15 T cell receptor beta chains presented below share a single source sample, sequenced in a study of blood T cell repertoires in COVID-19. TCRdb's table, derived via immunoSEQ multiplex PCR, lists solely in-frame clones and lacks some. The sample has more than 200,000 clones; more than 85% are singletons. The sequencing input was peripheral blood. All receptors come from an older woman with COVID-19, enrolled during active disease.

The rearrangement links TRBV6-5 to TRBJ1-6; D gene uncertain. Germline CDR1 and CDR2: MNHEY and SVGAGI. The ends were cut back, 6 bases at V and 0 bases at J, with 3 bases in the middle. The CDR3 has 13 amino acids. The CDR3 DNA sequence: TGTGCCAGCAGGAGCTCCTATAATTCACCCCTCCACTTT. It codes for CASRSSYNSPLHF.

The CDR3 is CASSLRSGRGNEQFF. The CDR3 coding sequence is TGTGCCAGCAGCTTACGGAGCGGGAGGGGCAATGAGCAGTTCTTC. The chain recombines TRBV7-2 with TRBJ2-1; 10 bases agree with TRBD2. This CDR3 is 15 amino acids long. In germline, CDR1 is SGHTA, CDR2 FQGNSA. The ends lost 2 bases at V and 6 bases at J; junction bases unmatched: 4.

The chain recombines TRBV28 with TRBJ2-7, with 13 bases aligning to TRBD2. CDR1 is MDHEN, CDR2 SYDVKM, per germline. V trimming: 5 bases; J trimming: 2 bases; junction bases outside the gene matches: 12. The CDR3 has 18 residues. Written as DNA, the CDR3 is TGTGCCAGCAGTAACAGGGCGACCGGGACTAGCGGGGCCTACGAGCAGTACTTC. It translates to CASSNRATGTSGAYEQYF.

CDR3 in DNA: TGCGCCAGCAGCCAAGGGCAGGGCCACTCTGGAAACACCATATATTTT. It is translated as CASSQGQGHSGNTIYF. The chain carries TRBV4-1 and TRBJ1-3; D perhaps matches TRBD1 (5 bases). The germline V gene has CDR1 MGHRA and CDR2 YSYEKL. V dropped 1 base and J dropped 0 bases, with 10 bases sitting between them. This CDR3 is 16 amino acids long.

The chain carries TRBV3-1 (or the pseudogene TRBV3-2) and TRBJ1-2; a weak D match, TRBD1 (5 bases). CDR3 length: 11 amino acids. Trimming took 3 bases from V and 8 from J, leaving 7 bases between them. Germline V gene sequence: CDR1 LGHDT, CDR2 YNNKEL (reference sequence). CDR3 in amino acids: CASSQGRGYTF. CDR3 nucleotides: TGTGCCAGCAGCCAGGGGCGAGGCTACACCTTC.

The rearrangement links TRBV10-3 to TRBJ2-7; 11 bases agree with TRBD2. The V segment lost 6 bases and the J segment 3 bases; nucleotides outside the gene matches: 1. Germline-derived CDR1 and CDR2 are ENHRY and SYGVKD. The CDR3 totals 13 residues. The CDR3 DNA follows: TGTGCCATCAGGACTAGCGGGATCTACGAGCAGTACTTC. Its protein product is CAIRTSGIYEQYF.

V and J are TRBV6-6 and TRBJ2-2, with D uncertain. The V gene's germline CDR1 is MNHNY and CDR2 SVGAGI (reference sequence). V was pared by 2 bases and J by 6 bases, with 13 bases between. This CDR3 has 15 residues. CDR3 sequence reads: CASSYPQEIPGELFF. DNA of the CDR3: TGTGCCAGCAGTTACCCCCAGGAAATCCCCGGGGAGCTGTTTTTT.

This clone appeared once. The chain carries TRBV5-5 and TRBJ1-5; D gene ambiguous. Germline assignment: CDR1 SGHKS and CDR2 YYEKEE (reference sequence). The V and J ends lost 0 bases and 2 bases respectively, with 6 bases between them. The CDR3 runs 14 residues. The CDR3 DNA follows: TGTGCCAGCAGCTTGGGAGGGCGCAATCAGCCCCAGCATTTT. It is translated as CASSLGGRNQPQHF.

The rearrangement uses TRBV19 and TRBJ2-1, with TRBD2 as a possible D gene (5 bases). The germline V gene has CDR1 LNHDA and CDR2 SQIVND (reference sequence). The CDR3 runs to 15 residues. Trimming left V 5 bases short and J 3 bases short, with 14 bases between. CDR3 residues: CASSFRDNNYNEQFF. The CDR3 coding sequence is TGTGCCAGTAGTTTCCGGGATAACAACTACAATGAGCAGTTCTTC.

This clone has a handful of counts. The chain links TRBV10-3 to TRBJ1-1; a possible D gene is TRBD1 (5 bases). Trimming stripped 1 base from V and 1 base from J, with 7 bases between. In germline, CDR1 is ENHRY, CDR2 SYGVKD. The CDR3 sequence is 14 residues long. The CDR3 coding sequence is TGTGCCATCAGTGAGTTGGGGGGGAACACTGAAGCTTTCTTT. Protein sequence: CAISELGGNTEAFF.

The chain has TRBV6-1 and TRBJ1-3, with D tentatively TRBD1 (5 bases). The CDR3 contains 14 residues. V was cut by 3 bases and J by 5 bases, with 11 bases left in between. The germline CDR1 and CDR2 sequences are MNHNS and SASEGT. The CDR3 DNA is TGTGCCAGCAGTGAGGTGGGGCTCAGAAACACCATATATTTT. It codes for CASSEVGLRNTIYF.

The J gene is TRBJ1-2, the V gene TRBV7-9; D is undetermined. Trimming pared 4 bases from V and 1 base from J, leaving 19 bases between. Germline CDR1 is SEHNR and CDR2 is FQNEAQ (reference sequence). The CDR3 contains 17 residues. In DNA form, the CDR3 reads TGTGCCAGCAGCTCCGACCGGGCCCCCGGACTTAACTATGGCTACACCTTC. Translation gives CASSSDRAPGLNYGYTF.

This clone showed up just a few times. This chain connects TRBV11-2 to TRBJ1-1; D is perhaps TRBD1 (5 bases). The germline gives CDR1 SGHAT, CDR2 FQNNGV. The CDR3 has 16 amino acids. V was cut by 5 bases and J by 6 bases, with 22 bases left in between. CDR3 region: CASSLNRYQGRAEAFF. The CDR3 bases are TGTGCCAGCAGCCTCAACCGTTACCAGGGCCGGGCTGAAGCTTTCTTT.

V and J are TRBV28 and TRBJ1-5; TRBD1 might be the D (6 bases). The V end lost 7 bases, the J end lost 6 bases, and 22 bases lay between the germline ends. Germline CDR1 MDHEN, CDR2 SYDVKM. CDR3 length: 16 amino acids. CDR3 region: CASNKPRPGGGQPQHF. The CDR3 DNA reads TGTGCCAGCAACAAACCCCGTCCGGGGGGCGGTCAGCCCCAGCATTTT.

The chain uses TRBV11-1 and TRBJ2-7, with 11 bases fitting TRBD2. Germline V gene lookup returns CDR1 SGHAT and CDR2 FQDESV (reference sequence). CDR3 length equals 16 residues. The V segment lost 7 bases and the J segment 3 bases; nucleotides outside the gene matches: 11. CDR3 coding DNA: TGTGCCAGCACCCTAAACCTGCTAGCGGGAGGCTACGAGCAGTACTTC. Its protein product is CASTLNLLAGGYEQYF.